Presented here are 10 T cell receptor beta chains from one specimen sequenced in a study of blood T cell repertoires in COVID-19 (dated by TCRdb to 2018 to 2021). Libraries were prepared through the immunoSEQ multiplex PCR assay. Here the immuneACCESS table is served through TCRdb, limited to in-frame sequences with V and J called. Missing clones are a known gap in these copies; in checked studies unresolved V genes cover under half, and the rest lacks a known reason. The sample yields roughly 150,000 clones; around 80% were counted once. The ten largest clones capture roughly 15% of the sample. Sequencing was carried out using peripheral blood. These receptors were collected from a human donor with acute or convalescent COVID-19. The donor label of this sample is uncertain.

The chain is built from TRBV19 and TRBJ1-2; 10 bases line up with TRBD1. V shed 2 bases and J 8 bases; nucleotides not matched to a gene: 8. Germline V lookup: CDR1 LNHDA, CDR2 SQIVND (reference sequence). The CDR3 covers 15 residues. CDR3 sequence (DNA): TGTGCCAGTAGTATATACCTCTCGACAGGGGGCGGCTACACCTTC. It is translated as CASSIYLSTGGGYTF. The entire variable domain, with the rest obtained from reference TRBV19 and TRBJ1-2, is as follows: DGGITQSPKYLFRKEGQNVTLSCEQNLNHDAMYWYRQDPGQGLRLIYYSQIVNDFQKGDIAEGYSVSREKKESFPLTVTSAQKNPTAFYLCASSIYLSTGGGYTFGSGTRLTVV.

The chain couples TRBV7-8 to TRBJ2-5; D perhaps matches TRBD1 (6 bases). The germline V and J ends were trimmed by 5 bases and 4 bases, with 11 bases remaining between them. The CDR3 consists of 13 residues. Germline-derived CDR1 and CDR2 are SGHVS and FQNEAQ. The CDR3, as DNA: TGTGCCAGCAGCGGTACAGGGAGAGAGACCCAGTACTTC. Translation gives CASSGTGRETQYF.

This chain links TRBV19 with TRBJ1-5, with D unresolved. Trimming pared 3 bases from V and 6 bases from J, leaving 12 bases between. CDR1 LNHDA and CDR2 SQIVND come from the germline V gene (reference sequence). There are 14 residues in the CDR3. CDR3 residues: CASSIVEGTQPQHF. The CDR3 DNA is TGTGCCAGTAGTATTGTCGAGGGTACTCAGCCCCAGCATTTT.

The J gene is TRBJ2-5, the V gene TRBV5-1, with D tentatively TRBD1 (5 bases). The V end lost 2 bases, the J end lost 2 bases, and 13 bases lay between the germline ends. The CDR3 runs 15 residues. In germline, CDR1 is SGHRS, CDR2 YFSETQ. The CDR3 DNA follows: TGCGCCAGCAGCTTCGGTGGGGCCGGGCAAGAGACCCAGTACTTC. Translating it yields CASSFGGAGQETQYF.

V and J are TRBV18 and TRBJ2-5; possible D gene TRBD1, 5 bases. This CDR3 contains 13 residues. Looked up from germline, CDR1 is KGHSH and CDR2 is LQKENI. The V end was cut by 11 bases, the J end by 1 base, with 14 bases between. DNA for the CDR3: TGTGCCGCCGCGCAGGGCATCCAAGAGACCCAGTACTTC. As protein: CAAAQGIQETQYF. The full variable domain, with the rest looked up from reference TRBV18 and TRBJ2-5, is NAGVMQNPRHLVRRRGQEARLRCSPMKGHSHVYWYRQLPEEGLKFMVYLQKENIIDESGMPKERFSAEFPKEGPSILRIQQVVRGDSAAYFCAAAQGIQETQYFGPGTRLLVL.

The CDR3 loop reads CASSLATGSQYF. The CDR3 bases are TGTGCCAGCAGCTTAGCGACGGGGTCCCAGTACTTC. The J gene is TRBJ2-7, the V gene TRBV7-2; tentatively, D is TRBD2 (5 bases). V lost 0 bases to trimming and J lost 10 bases, with 10 bases between them. The germline gives CDR1 SGHTA, CDR2 FQGNSA. CDR3 size: 12 residues. Combining the CDR3 with reference TRBV7-2 and TRBJ2-7 gives the whole variable domain GAGVSQSPSNKVTEKGKDVELRCDPISGHTALYWYRQSLGQGLEFLIYFQGNSAPDKSGLPSDRFSAERTGGSVSTLTIQRTQQEDSAVYLCASSLATGSQYFGPGTRLTVT.

This chain connects TRBV7-2 to TRBJ1-2, with TRBD1 identical over 7 bases. CDR1 and CDR2 (germline): SGHTA, FQGNSA. The V segment lost 5 bases and the J segment 5 bases; nucleotides outside the gene matches: 5. The CDR3 extends over 13 amino acids. CDR3 in amino acids: CASSPGQKYGYTF. CDR3 DNA sequence: TGTGCCAGCAGCCCGGGACAGAAGTATGGCTACACCTTC.

In this sample, this clone turned up many times. V gene TRBV7-9 combines with J gene TRBJ1-2; a possible D gene is TRBD1 (6 bases). CDR1 and CDR2 from the germline V gene are SEHNR and FQNEAQ (reference sequence). V lost 3 bases to trimming and J lost 5 bases, with 13 bases between them. This CDR3 has 14 amino acids. CDR3 DNA sequence: TGTGCCAGCAGCTTGGGGGCAGGACGGTATGGCTACACCTTC. This codes for CASSLGAGRYGYTF. The whole variable domain, remainder taken from reference TRBV7-9 and TRBJ1-2, is DTGVSQNPRHKITKRGQNVTFRCDPISEHNRLYWYRQTLGQGPEFLTYFQNEAQLEKSRLLSDRFSAERPKGSFSTLEIQRTEQGDSAMYLCASSLGAGRYGYTFGSGTRLTVV.

The chain employs TRBV30 and TRBJ1-5; 11 nucleotides match TRBD1. This CDR3 comprises 15 residues. V was pared by 2 bases and J by 6 bases, with 6 bases of the junction left unmatched. Germline values: CDR1 GTSNPN, CDR2 SVGIG (reference sequence). CDR3 sequence: CAWSTRTGGVQPQHF. CDR3 sequence (DNA): TGTGCCTGGAGTACAAGGACAGGGGGCGTTCAGCCCCAGCATTTT.

The chain carries TRBV7-2 and TRBJ1-6, with D uncertain. V lost 1 base and J lost 8, with 9 bases in between. The CDR3 contains 14 residues. Germline V CDR1 and CDR2: SGHTA, FQGNSA. CDR3 sequence reads: CASSLDRIYSPLHF. CDR3 coding DNA: TGTGCCAGCAGCTTAGACAGAATATATTCACCCCTCCACTTT.